What follows describes a single TCR beta chain. What it recognizes is unknown. This sample was included in a study of identical twins. Findings of the study overall: Shared out-of-frame alpha sequences (those common to twins) showed excess low generation probability.

Trimming took 7 bases from V and 0 from J, leaving 13 bases between them. Germline V gene data show CDR1 as SNHLY and CDR2 as FYNNEI. This CDR3 is 15 amino acids long. After template switching added a universal primer site, the resulting cDNA carried unique molecular identifiers. Each CDR3 protein is one row after TCRdb ran MiXCR on the 5' RACE reads. The repertoire holds some 500,000 distinct CDR3 sequences, 14% seen once, with approximately 0.52% in the top ten. The same sample was also studied in work on yellow fever vaccine responses in identical twins.

The rearrangement links TRBV2 to TRBJ1-5; no definite D call. This receptor was identified in a young woman in good health. Sequencing input: CD4+ T cells sorted from blood. This CDR3 is CASTQESGSNQPQHF. CDR3 nucleotide sequence: TGTGCCAGCACCCAGGAATCGGGTAGCAATCAGCCCCAGCATTTT.